Each of the 2 T cell receptor beta chains below was sequenced from the same sample in a study of CD8 T cells in ankylosing spondylitis. TCRdb used MiXCR to reprocess the 5' RACE reads, holding one entry per CDR3 protein. The data contain just over 300,000 distinct CDR3 sequences, 20% to 25% of them singletons. Sample: blood, either unsorted or a sorted T cell fraction (not recorded which). All receptors derive from a female donor with ankylosing spondylitis or in good health (not recorded which).

Many counts were recorded for this clonotype. The chain joins TRBV6-1 to TRBJ1-2; 12 nucleotides agree with TRBD1. Germline CDR1 is MNHNS and CDR2 is SASEGT. The CDR3 loop spans 16 amino acids. Trimming removed 7 bases from V and 8 bases from J; junction bases left unmatched: 14. CDR3 residues: CASNPIPGQGADGYTF. CDR3 bases: TGTGCCAGCAATCCTATCCCGGGACAGGGGGCCGACGGCTACACCTTC.

The gene calls are TRBV20-1 and TRBJ1-5; 8 positions agree with TRBD1. V was pared by 3 bases and J by 7 bases, with 8 bases of the junction left unmatched. Germline V lookup: CDR1 DFQATT, CDR2 SNEGSKA (reference sequence). This CDR3 has 14 amino acids. The CDR3 nucleotides read TGCAGTGCTAGGGCACGTGACAGGGGCCAGCCCCAGCATTTT. It is translated as CSARARDRGQPQHF.